One and the same sample provided the 6 T cell receptor beta chains below, sequenced in a study of T cell repertoires in cytomegalovirus infection. Using its own MiXCR run on the reads, TCRdb lists one record per CDR3 protein. Of fewer than 300,000 distinct CDR3 sequences listed, roughly a quarter are singletons. The sample was PBMCs. These TCRs come from a human donor in good health (CMV status not recorded). Some clones in this sample may be carry-over from other donors' samples.

This clonotype was counted at least ten times. At one end, the junction sequence differs from germline, possibly due to a read error. The J gene is TRBJ2-5, the V gene TRBV7-2, with D possibly TRBD2 on 5 matching bases. CDR1 SGHTA and CDR2 FQGNSA come from the germline V gene. The CDR3 extends over 14 amino acids. The CDR3 protein is CASSFAGHQETQYF. Here the CDR3 DNA reads TGTGCCAGCAGCTTTGCGGGTCACCAGGAGACCCAGTACTTC. Together with reference TRBV7-2 and TRBJ2-5, the CDR3 gives the full variable domain: GAGVSQSPSNKVTEKGKDVELRCDPISGHTALYWYRQSLGQGLEFLIYFQGNSAPDKSGLPSDRFSAERTGGSVSTLTIQRTQQEDSAVYLCASSFAGHQETQYFGPGTRLLVL.

The rearrangement links TRBV6-2 or TRBV6-3 to TRBJ2-7, with TRBD1 matching 8 bases. The CDR3 sequence is 14 residues long. Germline values: CDR1 MNHEY, CDR2 SVGEGT. The ends lost 2 bases at V and 2 bases at J; junction bases unmatched: 2. This CDR3 is CASSYAGGAYEQYF. CDR3 in DNA: TGTGCCAGCAGTTACGCAGGGGGCGCCTACGAGCAGTACTTC.

This rearrangement joins TRBV6-8 to TRBJ2-2; D is possibly TRBD2 (6 bases). This CDR3 comprises 14 residues. The V end was cut by 1 base, the J end by 5 bases, with 8 bases between. Germline V gene sequence: CDR1 MNHGY, CDR2 SAAAGT. CDR3 amino acids: CASSYYGGTGELFF. As DNA, the CDR3 is TGTGCCAGCAGTTACTACGGGGGAACCGGGGAGCTGTTTTTT.

In its sample, this clonotype is medium-sized (0.01 to 0.1%). The junction departs from germline at one end; a sequencing error may be responsible. The chain recombines TRBV7-2 with TRBJ2-1; 13 bases are a match to TRBD2. The CDR3 has 16 residues. Germline CDR1 reads SGHTA; CDR2 reads FQGNSA. The CDR3 DNA reads as TGTGCCAGCAGCGTAGCCGGGACTAGCGGGACCTATGAGCAGTTCTTC. Its translation is CASSVAGTSGTYEQFF.

This chain links TRBV6-2 or TRBV6-3 with TRBJ1-1; TRBD1 aligns across 11 bases. From germline, CDR1 is MNHEY and CDR2 SVGEGT. V lost 6 bases and J lost 7; bases outside the gene matches: 7. The CDR3 sequence is 14 residues long. The CDR3 bases are TGTGCCAGCAGGAGTTGGGACAGGGGGTATGAAGCTTTCTTT. It translates to CASRSWDRGYEAFF.

This clonotype occurred a few times. The gene calls are TRBV27 and TRBJ1-6; D call uncertain. V lost 3 bases, J lost 6 bases, and 9 bases lay in between. Germline CDR1 and CDR2: MNHEY and SMNVEV (reference sequence). The CDR3 has 14 residues. The CDR3, as DNA: TGTGCCAGCAGTTTCCGGGAGCCTAATTCACCCCTCCACTTT. This codes for CASSFREPNSPLHF.